This TCR beta chain was recovered during a study of shared clonotypes between healthy human individuals (dated by TCRdb to between 2020 and 2021). Context from the whole study: A few men and two women, aged 18 to 49 years, made up the cohort. For each donor, CD4 naive and CD4 memory were each given three plates, CD8 naive was given two plates, and CD8 memory was given one plate. To estimate repertoire size and how much clonotypes are shared between individuals, the study performed deep sequencing of blood TCR repertoires from roughly five healthy adults. To increase sequencing depth and limit assay-specific biases, TCR repertoire library preparation and sequencing were carried out by different laboratories using diverse techniques. Between about 0.94 and 10 billion PBMCs per donor were obtained by leukapheresis.

With regard to this clone: Its antigen has not been determined. Base-call qualities are not available, and no considerably larger clone is one nucleotide away.

Donors were healthy HIV-negative adults with no recently reported acute infections or vaccinations. Every donor was a Caucasian adult residing in Nashville, Tennessee, USA. CD4+ T cells were enriched through magnetic negative selection, after which naive cells were positively selected on CD45RA and the remaining negative fraction served as the memory subset. Blood was obtained by leukapheresis, after which PBMCs were separated by Ficoll-Histopaque density gradient centrifugation and cryopreserved in liquid nitrogen vapor phase. Analytical flow cytometry was used to check the purity and quantity of every magnetically sorted T cell population. Genomic DNA was isolated from each sorted fraction and quantified by UV absorbance on a Nanodrop 2000c. General study outcomes and caveats: Pairwise subsampling indicated that sequencing depth was expected to affect the degree of clonotype sharing among donors. Clonotypes shared by all four sorted-subset donors showed higher generation probabilities than non-shared clonotypes. Because the study included a small number of donors, the genetic and exposure-history diversity represented was limited. Rarefaction of sorted-subset datasets indicated incomplete sequencing despite the large sequencing depth. Naive subsets generally had larger estimated clonotype richness than memory subsets did. Sampling was restricted to blood, and TCR repertoires in tissues likely differ from the TCR repertoires found in blood. About 5% of naive CD4, 3% to 4% of naive CD8, roughly 2.4% of memory CD4, and 0.35% to 0.5% of memory CD8 clonotypes were shared across a few donors.

Using the deep immunoSEQ assay, TCR CDR3 regions were amplified from genomic DNA by multiplex PCR. For each cell subset, the extracted genomic DNA was distributed evenly across all wells of several immunoSEQ 96-well plates, and each plate served as one replicate. For sorted subsets, each replicate PCR was loaded with roughly 200 ng genomic DNA, equivalent to 25,000 to 35,000 T cell genomes. Purified libraries were quantified with a Qubit 3.0 fluorometer, sized on a Bioanalyzer 2100, and re-quantified with the KAPA Library Quantification kit. A separate single-read 150-cycle Illumina NextSeq 550 flow cell was used to sequence each immunoSEQ 96-well plate. The published analysis was carried out like this. Because the immunoSEQ output included only junctional sequences and no quality scores, the filtering could not be the same as the filtering used for full-length reads. To assign V/J genes and CDR3, sequences were annotated against IMGT germline references using PyIR, a Python wrapper for IgBLAST v1.9. Reads with weak V/J assignments (E-value above 1e-6), missing CDR3, stop codons, out-of-frame junctions, or ambiguous translated residues were removed. V3J clonotypes were defined as sequences sharing an identical inferred V gene, J gene, and CDR3 amino acid sequence. Percentage overlap between repertoires was calculated by dividing the number of shared unique clonotypes by the size of the smaller repertoire. Richness of each repertoire was evaluated using RTK rarefaction, the Chao1 estimator, and Recon v2.1 estimates of unobserved clonotypes. Generation probabilities for all TCRbeta clonotypes obtained by the gDNA method from a handful of donors were computed using OLGA. TCRdb stores this immuneACCESS table with in-frame sequences only. Part of the clones is absent; in the studies checked, under half of the shortfall reflects unresolved V genes, and no reason is known for the rest. V, J and clone size are taken as reported in that table, and D and trimming were inferred from the DNA itself. The sample records under 1,900,000 clones, just under 99% of which are singletons. Of the sample, around 0.38% falls within the top ten clones.

Source material: naive CD4+ T cells sorted from blood. What the cell subset or site label conveys for this sample: CD45RA+ positively selected. This sequence was found in a man aged 25-45 years in good health.

The CDR3 loop reads CASREGRDTEAFF. The DNA sequence is given as TGTGCCAGCAGGGAGGGACGGGACACTGAAGCTTTCTTT. Recombination connected TRBV7-9 to TRBJ1-1; tentative D gene TRBD1, with 5 bases matching. A distance of 11 bases separates the germline ends of V and J, which lose 6 bases and 3 bases respectively. The CDR3 measures 13 amino acids from cysteine to phenylalanine. Kept here is only the CDR3 DNA, which spans 39 bases and is read in frame from base 1. Taken from the germline V gene (reference sequence), the CDR1 and CDR2 loops are SEHNR and FQNEAQ.